The 21 T cell receptor beta chains reported below all come from one sample, sequenced in a study of tumor T cells in aggressive B-cell lymphoma. The repertoire was sequenced with immunoSEQ multiplex PCR; TCRdb's copy has only in-frame clones and lacks some. The table has some 7,000 clones, 88% seen once. The sample comprised tumor tissue. The receptors stem from an adult with diffuse large B cell lymphoma. Some clones in this sample may be carry-over from other donors' samples.

The chain recombines TRBV27 with TRBJ1-2; D may be TRBD1 (6 bases). The CDR3 spans 16 residues. Trimming removed 2 bases from V and 6 bases from J, with 19 bases in between. CDR1 and CDR2 (germline): MNHEY, SMNVEV (reference sequence). CDR3 amino acids: CASSLIPVGGANGYTF. The CDR3 DNA is TGTGCCAGCAGTTTAATCCCGGTTGGGGGGGCGAATGGCTACACCTTC.

The rearrangement links TRBV9 to TRBJ2-5; 8 nucleotides align to TRBD1. The germline V gene has CDR1 SGDLS and CDR2 YYNGEE. CDR3 length: 13 residues. Trimming at V came to 4 bases and at J to 6 bases, leaving 5 bases not matched to a gene. CDR3 amino acids: CASSPGQGKTQYF. The CDR3 nucleotides are TGTGCCAGCAGCCCCGGACAGGGAAAGACCCAGTACTTC.

The chain combines TRBV7-8 with TRBJ1-3; TRBD1 matches 7 bases. Germline values: CDR1 SGHVS, CDR2 FQNEAQ. The V segment lost 5 bases and the J segment 4 bases; nucleotides outside the gene matches: 8. CDR3 length equals 15 residues. The CDR3 loop is CASSQDRTSGNTIYF. The CDR3, as DNA: TGTGCCAGCAGCCAGGACAGGACGTCGGGAAACACCATATATTTT.

The DNA of the CDR3 is TGTGCCAGCAGCACCCACCCCGGCTATGGCTACACCTTC. It encodes CASSTHPGYGYTF. This sequence joins TRBV27 and TRBJ1-2; D gene uncertain. V lost 6 bases, J lost 4 bases, and 12 bases lay in between. CDR1 and CDR2 (germline): MNHEY, SMNVEV (reference sequence). CDR3 length: 13 amino acids.

CDR3 amino acids: CASSPGSGYQETQYF. The CDR3 region has the DNA TGTGCCAGTAGTCCCGGGAGCGGCTACCAAGAGACCCAGTACTTC. V gene TRBV19 combines with J gene TRBJ2-5, with a possible D match to TRBD2 (6 bases). Trimming took 5 bases from V and 0 from J, leaving 13 bases between them. CDR1 and CDR2 (germline): LNHDA, SQIVND (reference sequence). The CDR3 sequence is 15 residues long.

The chain is built from TRBV18 and TRBJ1-2; 7 bases line up with TRBD1. The V and J ends lost 4 bases and 5 bases, in that order; junction bases with no gene match: 13. The CDR3 totals 16 residues. Germline lookup yields CDR1 KGHSH and CDR2 LQKENI. CDR3 nucleotides: TGTGCCAGCTCACGATTACCCGGGGACAGAAGTTATGGCTACACCTTC. It yields the protein CASSRLPGDRSYGYTF.

The chain uses TRBV25-1 and TRBJ1-1; D remains ambiguous. Germline V gives CDR1 MGHDK, CDR2 SYGVNS. CDR3 length equals 14 residues. Trimming stripped 1 base from V and 7 bases from J, with 13 bases between. The CDR3 region has the DNA TGTGCCAGCAGTGAATTAACCCGGTATAGTGAAGCTTTCTTT. It translates to CASSELTRYSEAFF.

The chain links TRBV30 to TRBJ2-5; 7 bases fit TRBD1. The V gene's germline CDR1 is GTSNPN and CDR2 SVGIG (reference sequence). The CDR3 is 12 residues long. V trimming: 1 base; J trimming: 4 bases; junction bases outside the gene matches: 0. CDR3 DNA: TGTGCCTGGAGTGGACAGGGAGAGACCCAGTACTTC. Protein: CAWSGQGETQYF.

This chain connects TRBV5-4 to TRBJ2-3; 12 bases agree with TRBD2. This CDR3 contains 15 residues. With 0 bases clipped from V and 4 bases from J, the junction kept 0 bases outside the gene matches. The V gene's germline CDR1 is SGHNT and CDR2 YYREEE (reference sequence). CDR3 DNA sequence: TGTGCCAGCAGCTTGGGACTAGCGGGAGCAGATACGCAGTATTTT. Translating it yields CASSLGLAGADTQYF.

The gene calls are TRBV6-6 and TRBJ2-4; perhaps TRBD1 as D (6 bases). The CDR3 is 15 amino acids. Trimming removed 8 bases at V and 1 base at J, with 15 bases between. Per the germline V gene, CDR1 is MNHNY and CDR2 is SVGAGI (reference sequence). CDR3 coding DNA: TGTGCCAGCCTGACAGGCCCGGGGGCCAAAAACATTCAGTACTTC. Its translation: CASLTGPGAKNIQYF.

This clone came up once. The chain carries TRBV5-8 and TRBJ2-1; 9 bases agree with TRBD2. In germline, CDR1 is SGHTS, CDR2 YDEGEE. After removal of 4 bases from V and 9 bases from J, the junction contained 14 bases not matched to a gene. The CDR3 covers 16 residues. CDR3 protein: CASSPAGGLVFIEQFF. DNA of the CDR3: TGTGCCAGCAGCCCCGCGGGAGGGCTCGTTTTTATTGAGCAGTTCTTC.

V usage is TRBV7-9 and J usage is TRBJ2-7; D might be TRBD1 (6 bases). Trimming stripped 8 bases from V and 6 bases from J, with 14 bases between. Germline V gene data show CDR1 as SEHNR and CDR2 as FQNEAQ (reference sequence). CDR3 length equals 12 residues. This CDR3 is CASRLRGSEQYF. Written as DNA, the CDR3 is TGTGCCAGCCGACTTAGGGGGTCCGAGCAGTACTTC.

This clone was seen a few times. This chain links TRBV7-2 with TRBJ2-2; 10 bases fit TRBD2. The CDR3 has 13 amino acids. Germline V gene sequence: CDR1 SGHTA, CDR2 FQGNSA. Trimming cost V 3 bases and J 9 bases; bases outside gene matches: 1. The CDR3 coding sequence is TGTGCCAGCAGCTTTAGCGGGGGGTGGGAGCTGTTTTTT. Translated: CASSFSGGWELFF.

V gene TRBV9 combines with J gene TRBJ2-2; TRBD2 aligns across 7 bases. With V trimmed by 4 bases and J by 0 bases, 6 bases remained unmatched. This CDR3 comprises 16 residues. Germline V gives CDR1 SGDLS, CDR2 YYNGEE. CDR3 bases: TGTGCCAGCAGCTTTCTAGCGGCTGCGAACACCGGGGAGCTGTTTTTT. It translates to CASSFLAAANTGELFF.

The rearrangement links TRBV19 to TRBJ1-1, with 10 bases aligning to TRBD1. Per the germline V gene, CDR1 is LNHDA and CDR2 is SQIVND (reference sequence). The V gene end was trimmed by 6 bases and the J gene end by 1 base; junction bases not matched to a gene: 5. The CDR3 is made up of 15 amino acids. CDR3 nucleotide sequence: TGTGCCAGTAGAGTCGGGACAGGGGCGAACACTGAAGCTTTCTTT. This translates into CASRVGTGANTEAFF.

CDR3 sequence (DNA): TGTGCCAGTAGTATGAATAGGGGGAGCTCCTATAATTCACCCCTCCACTTT. Translation gives CASSMNRGSSYNSPLHF. This sequence joins TRBV19 and TRBJ1-6; possible D gene TRBD1, 6 bases. This CDR3 comprises 17 residues. Germline loops: CDR1 LNHDA, CDR2 SQIVND (reference sequence). V dropped 3 bases and J dropped 0 bases, with 12 bases sitting between them. Based on the CDR3 plus reference TRBV19 and TRBJ1-6, the full variable domain is DGGITQSPKYLFRKEGQNVTLSCEQNLNHDAMYWYRQDPGQGLRLIYYSQIVNDFQKGDIAEGYSVSREKKESFPLTVTSAQKNPTAFYLCASSMNRGSSYNSPLHFGNGTRLTVT.

The gene calls are TRBV28 and TRBJ2-1; possible D gene TRBD2, 5 bases. The CDR3 totals 13 residues. V was cut by 7 bases and J by 7 bases, with 14 bases left in between. Germline V gives CDR1 MDHEN, CDR2 SYDVKM. CDR3 in DNA: TGTGCCAGCACCCCACTAGTCGGGAATGAGCAGTTCTTC. Translating it yields CASTPLVGNEQFF.

This chain uses TRBV7-9 with TRBJ2-2; D might be TRBD1 (6 bases). Germline V gene lookup returns CDR1 SEHNR and CDR2 FQNEAQ (reference sequence). The CDR3 is 13 residues long. Trimming pared 8 bases from V and 4 bases from J, leaving 11 bases between. CDR3 amino acids: CASLTGSTGELFF. CDR3 DNA: TGTGCCAGCCTGACAGGTTCCACCGGGGAGCTGTTTTTT.

The CDR3 sequence is CASSIDTGYADTQYF. In DNA form, the CDR3 reads TGTGCCAGTAGTATTGACACAGGATATGCAGATACGCAGTATTTT. The gene calls are TRBV19 and TRBJ2-3; a weak D match, TRBD1 (5 bases). Germline lookup yields CDR1 LNHDA and CDR2 SQIVND (reference sequence). The CDR3 contains 15 residues. V was cut by 3 bases and J by 4 bases, with 14 bases left in between.

The rearrangement joins TRBV7-6 to TRBJ2-5, with 10 nucleotides matching TRBD2. The CDR3 has 15 residues. From germline, CDR1 is SGHVS and CDR2 FNYEAQ. With V trimmed by 2 bases and J by 5 bases, 5 bases remained unmatched. The CDR3 is CASSLWLAGVETQYF. The CDR3 DNA sequence: TGTGCCAGCAGCTTATGGCTAGCGGGGGTGGAGACCCAGTACTTC.

The chain combines TRBV5-4 with TRBJ2-2, with TRBD2 identical over 12 bases. CDR1 is SGHNT and CDR2 is YYREEE in the germline V gene (reference sequence). The CDR3 is 15 residues long. The trim removed 6 bases at V and 9 bases at J, leaving 9 bases unmatched. The CDR3 coding sequence is TGTGCCAGCACCTGGACTAGCGGGGAAACCAGGGAGCTGTTTTTT. This encodes CASTWTSGETRELFF.